This T cell receptor beta chain was retrieved from a study of blood T cell repertoires in COVID-19. In the study overall: From T cells, B-cell-depleted T cells, or PBMCs came the material, which was cDNA or gDNA.

The V end lost 3 bases, the J end lost 6 bases, and 14 bases lay between the germline ends. This CDR3 comprises 15 residues. CDR1 SGHDN and CDR2 FVKESK come from the germline V gene. In the original analysis: By means of reference gene primer amplification, nucleated cell counts were estimated. Sequencing was performed with immunoSEQ multiplex PCR; in TCRdb, only in-frame clones are kept and a portion is missing. V, J and clone size derive from that table, while D and trimming were established from the DNA sequence. Among approximately 200,000 clones listed, around 80% were seen once. The sample comprised PBMCs or T cells enriched from blood (not recorded which). This rearrangement joins TRBV14 to TRBJ2-2, with D perhaps matching TRBD1 (5 bases). This TCR derives from a man aged 55 to 69 who had recovered from COVID-19. This CDR3 is CASSHGARGAGELFF. The DNA of the CDR3 is TGTGCCAGCAGCCATGGGGCCCGTGGCGCCGGGGAGCTGTTTTTT.